This T cell receptor (beta chain) was sequenced during a study of T-cell memory formation after mild COVID-19. Across the whole study: TCR clusters largely stayed donor specific.

A few counts support this clonotype. 5'RACE, which relied on constant-segment primers, yielded TCR alpha and TCR beta cDNA libraries carrying sample barcodes and UMIs. TCRdb processed the 5' RACE reads anew with MiXCR; each CDR3 protein has one entry. The sample shows approximately 110,000 distinct CDR3 sequences, 20% to 25% of them seen only once. V gave up 2 bases and J gave up 1 base, with 9 bases separating them. The germline V gene encodes CDR1 SGHAT and CDR2 FQDESV (reference sequence). This CDR3 region has 15 residues. The clonotype originates from a man aged 18-30 years who had mild COVID-19 (a few samples of this study predate the infection). Cell type and time point are not known. Sequenced sample: PBMCs or a T cell subset sorted from them (not recorded which). V and J are TRBV11-1 and TRBJ2-1; weak D call: TRBD1 (5 bases). CDR3 bases: TGTGCCAGCAGCTTAAGGACAACATCCTACAATGAGCAGTTCTTC. Protein product: CASSLRTTSYNEQFF.